Included here is one T cell receptor (beta chain) sequence, with context. The data were taken from a study of tumor T cells in aggressive B-cell lymphoma. Clones were sequenced by immunoSEQ multiplex PCR, and TCRdb holds only the in-frame ones, with some missing. The repertoire holds 3,000 to 3,500 clones, with about 94% as singletons. The junction had 0 bases not matched to a gene; V was cut back by 4 bases and J by 2 bases. In germline, CDR1 is MGHDK, CDR2 SYGVNS. This CDR3 contains 14 residues. The rearrangement joins TRBV25-1 to TRBJ1-4; TRBD1 agrees at 8 bases. Specimen: tumor tissue. The TCR sequence derives from an adult with diffuse large B cell lymphoma. CDR3 bases: TGTGCCAGCAGTGGACAGGGGACTAATGAAAAACTGTTTTTT. Its translation: CASSGQGTNEKLFF.